This T cell receptor (beta chain) appears in the sequencing data of a study of control samples from healthy donors and cancer patients (TCRdb year 2020). A note on this clone: No cognate antigen has been identified for it. Base quality data are lacking; no much larger clone is found one base away.

The germline V gene (reference sequence) sets CDR1 to GTSNPN and CDR2 to SVGIG. The junction carries 8 bases between V and J, which are trimmed by 3 bases and 0 bases respectively. The CDR3 holds 13 amino acids from the cysteine to the phenylalanine. The DNA shown is the 39-base CDR3, in frame from base 1. Library construction relied on the immunoSEQ multiplex PCR assay. TCRdb's version of the immuneACCESS table is confined to in-frame rearrangements and falls short of the full clone set. An unresolved V gene accounts for under half of the shortfall where checked; the remainder is of unknown origin. In all, the sample holds about 75,000 clones, and 75% to 90% of those were seen once. More than 13% of the sample is in the top ten clones.

In this chain, TRBV30 is recombined with TRBJ2-5, and possibly TRBD1, on 6 matching bases. The sequenced sample was blood. The clonotype was recovered from a man between 45 and 60 years old in good health. The DNA sequence reads TGTGCCTGGAGGAGGGGGTACCAAGAGACCCAGTACTTC. This encodes CAWRRGYQETQYF.